This TCR beta chain was identified during a study of control samples from healthy donors and cancer patients. This clone occurred once. V shed 2 bases and J 2 bases; nucleotides not matched to a gene: 3. The CDR3 covers 15 residues. Looked up from germline, CDR1 is ENHRY and CDR2 is SYGVKD. The table came from immunoSEQ multiplex PCR; TCRdb's copy has only in-frame clones and leaves some out. The sample lists 150,000 to 200,000 clones, approximately 94% occurring once. Sequenced: blood. The chain joins TRBV10-3 to TRBJ1-5; TRBD1 aligns across 7 bases. This clonotype originated in a woman aged 40-49 years in good health. The CDR3 protein is CAISELGGGNQPQHF. The DNA of the CDR3 is TGTGCCATCAGTGAGCTAGGGGGCGGCAATCAGCCCCAGCATTTT.